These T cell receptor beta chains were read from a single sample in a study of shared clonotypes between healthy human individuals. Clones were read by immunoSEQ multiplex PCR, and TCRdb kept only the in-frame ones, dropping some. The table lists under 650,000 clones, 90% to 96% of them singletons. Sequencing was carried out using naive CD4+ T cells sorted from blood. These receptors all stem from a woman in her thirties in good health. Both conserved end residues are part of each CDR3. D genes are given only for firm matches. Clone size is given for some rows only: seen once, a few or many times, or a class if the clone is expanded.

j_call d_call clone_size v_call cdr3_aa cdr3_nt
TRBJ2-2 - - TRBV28 CASSSLRGWDTGELFF TGTGCCAGCAGTTCTCTAAGGGGCTGGGACACCGGGGAGCTGTTTTTT
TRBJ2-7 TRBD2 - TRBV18 CASSPFAGTSGSGEQYF TGTGCCAGCTCACCTTTCGCTGGGACTAGCGGGAGTGGGGAGCAGTACTTC
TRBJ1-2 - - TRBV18 CASSPGADRFGYTF TGTGCCAGCTCACCAGGCGCGGACCGCTTTGGCTACACCTTC
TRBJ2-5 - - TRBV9 CASSVDVEETQYF TGTGCCAGCAGCGTAGATGTAGAAGAGACCCAGTACTTC
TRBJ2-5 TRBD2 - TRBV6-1 CATTGLAGDETQYF TGTGCCACCACGGGACTAGCGGGAGACGAGACCCAGTACTTC
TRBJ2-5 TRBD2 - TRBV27 CASSHTAGTSAVRGEQYF TGTGCCAGCAGTCACACGGCCGGGACTAGCGCCGTCCGGGGGGAGCAGTACTTC
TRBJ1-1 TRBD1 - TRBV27 CASSGYRGWGDTEAFF TGTGCCAGCAGTGGCTACAGGGGTTGGGGGGACACTGAAGCTTTCTTT
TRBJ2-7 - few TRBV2 CASSEALSEQYF TGTGCCAGCAGTGAAGCGCTTAGTGAGCAGTACTTC
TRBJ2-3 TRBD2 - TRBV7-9 CASSSGLAGSVTDTQYF TGTGCCAGCAGTTCCGGACTAGCTGGGTCTGTCACAGATACGCAGTATTTT
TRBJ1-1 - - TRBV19 CASSPRDVNTEAFF TGTGCCAGTAGTCCGAGGGACGTGAACACTGAAGCTTTCTTT
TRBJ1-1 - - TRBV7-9 CASSFDSYTEAFF TGTGCCAGCAGCTTCGACAGTTACACTGAAGCTTTCTTT
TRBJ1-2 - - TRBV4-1 CASSPTRGPGVYGYTF TGCGCCAGCAGCCCCACGCGGGGGCCAGGGGTTTATGGCTACACCTTC
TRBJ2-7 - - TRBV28 CASSLSFLEQYF TGTGCCAGCAGTTTATCCTTTCTCGAGCAGTACTTC
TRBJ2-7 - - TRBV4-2 CASSLSGTGEQYF TGTGCCAGCAGCTTGTCAGGGACCGGAGAGCAGTACTTC
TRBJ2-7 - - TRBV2 CASSEGYQGGHEQYF TGTGCCAGCAGTGAAGGGTACCAGGGTGGGCACGAGCAGTACTTC
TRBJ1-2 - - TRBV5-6 CASSRLLGYGYTF TGTGCCAGCAGTCGTCTATTGGGCTATGGCTACACCTTC
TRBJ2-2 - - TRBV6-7 CASTPTGSNRAPWNTGELFF TGTGCCAGCACCCCTACGGGGTCGAACAGGGCCCCCTGGAACACCGGGGAGCTGTTTTTT
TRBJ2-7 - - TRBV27 CASSSRGEQYF TGTGCCAGCAGTTCGAGAGGCGAGCAGTACTTC
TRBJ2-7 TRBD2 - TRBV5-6 CASSSYTSGRPYEQYF TGTGCCAGCAGCTCGTATACTAGCGGGAGACCCTACGAGCAGTACTTC
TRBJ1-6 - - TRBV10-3 CATNSPLHF TGTGCCACGAATTCACCCCTCCACTTT
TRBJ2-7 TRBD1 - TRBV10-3 CAISPGTGVGQYF TGTGCCATCAGTCCCGGGACAGGCGTCGGGCAGTACTTC
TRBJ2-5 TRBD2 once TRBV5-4 CASSWELTSGGSVGTQYF TGTGCCAGCAGCTGGGAATTGACTAGCGGGGGCTCGGTAGGGACCCAGTACTTC
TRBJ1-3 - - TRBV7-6 CASSLTGPLSGNTIYF TGTGCCAGCAGCTTGACAGGTCCTCTCTCTGGAAACACCATATATTTT
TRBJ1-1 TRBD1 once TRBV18 CASSPRWGTGALNTEAFF TGTGCCAGCTCACCGCGGTGGGGGACAGGGGCGCTGAACACTGAAGCTTTCTTT
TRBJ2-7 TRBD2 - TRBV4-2 CASSHLTSGSTYEQYF TGTGCCAGCAGCCACCTGACTAGCGGGAGCACCTACGAGCAGTACTTC
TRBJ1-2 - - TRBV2 CASSPDSNYGYTF TGTGCCAGCAGCCCGGACAGTAACTATGGCTACACCTTC
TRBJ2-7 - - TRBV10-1 CASNPGSSYEQYF TGCGCCAGCAACCCGGGTTCATCCTACGAGCAGTACTTC
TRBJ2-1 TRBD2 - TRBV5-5 CASSSPLAGLNEQFF TGTGCCAGCAGCTCCCCACTAGCGGGACTCAATGAGCAGTTCTTC
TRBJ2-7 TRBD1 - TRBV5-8 CASSWTGDYEQYF TGTGCCAGCAGCTGGACAGGGGACTACGAGCAGTACTTC
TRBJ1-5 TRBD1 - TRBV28 CASSFGQGSRQPQHF TGTGCCAGCAGTTTCGGACAGGGGAGTCGTCAGCCCCAGCATTTT
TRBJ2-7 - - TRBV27 CASSPGRLTLYEQYF TGTGCCAGCAGTCCGGGGAGATTGACGTTATACGAGCAGTACTTC
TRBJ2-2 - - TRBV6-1 CASSEDRWTGELFF TGTGCCAGCAGTGAAGACAGGTGGACCGGGGAGCTGTTTTTT
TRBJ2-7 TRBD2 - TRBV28 CASRQAGDSYEQYF TGTGCCAGCAGACAAGCGGGAGACAGCTACGAGCAGTACTTC
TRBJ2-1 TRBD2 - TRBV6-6 CASRTSGNSYNEQFF TGTGCCAGCCGGACTAGCGGGAACTCCTACAATGAGCAGTTCTTC
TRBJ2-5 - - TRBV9 CASSVALYQETQYF TGTGCCAGCAGCGTAGCCTTGTACCAAGAGACCCAGTACTTC
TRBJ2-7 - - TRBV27 CASSSYGAKAHYEQYF TGTGCCAGCAGTTCCTATGGGGCCAAAGCCCACTACGAGCAGTACTTC
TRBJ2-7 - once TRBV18 CASSRGLFSYEQYF TGTGCCAGCTCCCGAGGACTATTCTCCTACGAGCAGTACTTC
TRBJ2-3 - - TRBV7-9 CASSFGSGDTQYF TGTGCCAGCAGCTTCGGGTCCGGGGATACGCAGTATTTT
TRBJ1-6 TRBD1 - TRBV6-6 CASRTGPPLHF TGTGCCAGCAGGACAGGGCCACCCCTCCACTTT
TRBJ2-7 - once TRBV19 CASSIGTGLGEQYF TGTGCCAGTAGTATTGGGACCGGGCTGGGCGAGCAGTACTTC
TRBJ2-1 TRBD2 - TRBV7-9 CASSPSSGPYNEQFF TGTGCCAGCAGCCCGAGTAGCGGGCCCTACAATGAGCAGTTCTTC
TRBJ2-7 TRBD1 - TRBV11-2 CASSHGQGSYEQYF TGTGCCAGCAGCCACGGACAGGGTTCCTACGAGCAGTACTTC